This T cell receptor (beta chain) was profiled in a study of regulatory T cells in long-lasting Graves disease. With iRepertoire HTBI primers and Arm-PCR of CDR3 regions, TCR beta libraries were built. TCRdb redid the calling of the multiplex PCR reads with MiXCR, one entry per CDR3 protein. Seen here are 390,000 or so distinct CDR3 sequences, 10% to 15% observed once, and the top ten hold approximately 19%. This clonotype was observed a few times. One junction end does not reproduce the germline sequence, and a read error may be involved. The time point is: newly diagnosed GD, antithyroid drugs for less than 3 months. PBMC RNA served as the TCR library source. CDR1 and CDR2 (germline): SGHRS, YFSETQ. The CDR3 spans 16 residues. The same data also went into a second study, on T cells in Graves' hyperthyroidism and ophthalmopathy. As that study records: The HTBI primer set was used in a first-round RT-PCR of the TCR CDR3.

The V call is TRBV5-1, the J call TRBJ1-1, with 8 bases lining up with TRBD1. The source material was peripheral blood mononuclear cells (PBMCs), sampled at new diagnosis, from a patient treated with antithyroid drugs. This TCR was recovered from a young woman with Graves disease. In nucleotides, the CDR3 is TGCGCCAGCAGCGCTGACAGGGGTACGATGAACACTGAAGCTTCCTTT. Amino acid sequence: CASSADRGTMNTEASF.